Below, one TCR beta chain is given with its context. The germline CDR1 and CDR2 sequences are SGHDN and FVKESK. This CDR3 region has 16 residues. The germline V and J ends were trimmed by 4 bases and 3 bases, with 15 bases remaining between them. Measured with immunoSEQ multiplex PCR; TCRdb has only the in-frame clones, and not every one. This sample has approximately 190,000 clones, with roughly 90% found just once. The data derive from a study of blood T cell repertoires in COVID-19. Sequencing was carried out using peripheral blood. The chain is built from TRBV14 and TRBJ1-4; D ambiguous. The clonotype was recovered from a middle-aged woman who had recovered from COVID-19. CDR3 in DNA: TGTGCCAGCAGCCTCCTCGCCCCGGCGGCTAATGAAAAACTGTTTTTT. Translating it yields CASSLLAPAANEKLFF. The complete variable domain, with remaining parts taken from reference TRBV14 and TRBJ1-4, reads EAGVTQFPSHSVIEKGQTVTLRCDPISGHDNLYWYRRVMGKEIKFLLHFVKESKQDESGMPNNRFLAERTGGTYSTLKVQPAELEDSGVYFCASSLLAPAANEKLFFGSGTQLSVL.